The entry below gives a single T cell receptor beta chain sequence along with its context. This clone's antigen is unknown. This entry is derived from a study of CXCR3-negative and CXCR3-positive naive CD8 T cells (dated 2019 in TCRdb). Regarding the study in general: In total, 130 million to 150 million TRB reads were obtained, or roughly 1.5 +/- 0.3 million reads per library. Diversity and physicochemical repertoire analyses covered 11 donors pooled from two independent experiments. For the TRBV-TRBJ cluster analysis, the naive subsets came from 5 donors, while the memory cells came from 3 donors.

Reads for this sample came from a NextSeq 550. The Human TCR Profiling Kit (MiLaboratory) was used to make UMI-labeled 5' RACE TRB cDNA libraries. The full amount of extracted RNA was used for cDNA synthesis, and the full amount of resulting cDNA was used for PCR amplification. The libraries were made side by side, with each library going through the same number of PCR cycles. As for the original processing: With a minimum of two reads required per UMI, MIGEC and MiXCR pulled out about 50,000 +/- 10,000 unique UMI-labeled TRB cDNA molecules from each library. An average of 40,000 +/- 10,000 functional in-frame TRB CDR3 nucleotide clonotypes without stop codons was found per library. After downsampling to 5000 UMI-labeled TRB molecules per sample, diversity metrics such as normalized Shannon-Wiener and Chao1 were calculated in VDJtools. VDJtools computed clonotype-size-weighted physicochemical properties of the central five CDR3 residues: interaction energy, strength, volume and Kidera factor 4. TCRdb reprocessed the reads and lists each CDR3 protein sequence as a single entry, with no DNA. The V and J calls shown here were made by TCRdb, not taken from the authors' results. The sample has fewer than 95,000 distinct CDR3 sequences on record. The ten largest clones represent 1.1% of the sample.

For each CD8+ T cell subset, flow sorting was done in triplicate, and 250,000 to 300,000 cells per subset went directly into RLT lysis buffer. To exclude memory contaminants, naive CD8+ T cells were stringently defined as CD45RO-CCR7+CD27+CD95-. Using standard density gradient centrifugation, peripheral blood mononuclear cells were isolated from buffy coats. A FACSAria III was used to flow-sort naive CD8+ T cells into CXCR3-negative and CXCR3-positive populations. An RNeasy Mini Kit was used to extract total RNA from the sorted cells. The CDR3 has 16 amino acids, counting the end cysteine and phenylalanine. Only the protein is available. CDR1 and CDR2 (KGHSH, LQKENI) derive from the germline V gene. Overall results and qualifications from the work: Compared with CXCR3-negative naive cells, CXCR3-positive naive cells had TRB CDR3s with higher hydrophobicity (lower Kidera factor 4), lower energy, and higher strength and volume indices. CXCR3 expression partially decreased after cryopreservation, so most assays used freshly isolated PBMCs. Because surface CD5, which is linked to self-reactivity in mice, was comparable between the naive subsets, TCR interaction strength was also inferred from the physicochemical properties of TRB CDR3s. Comparably high repertoire diversity was found in both naive subsets, whereas much lower repertoire diversity was found in memory CD8+ T cells. Similar TRBV-TRBJ usage was shown by naive CXCR3-negative and CXCR3-positive cells from the same donor, whereas distinct patterns were shown by memory cells.

What was sequenced was naive CXCR3- CD8+ T cells from blood. The cell subset or site label of this sample denotes: CD45RO-CCR7+CD27+CD95- naive CD8+ T cells lacking CXCR3 (TNR3-). This chain joins TRBV18 to TRBJ2-1; TCRdb's D call of TRBD1 is untestable without DNA. The receptor comes from a human donor in good health. Some clones in this sample may be carry-over from other donors' samples. The CDR3 is CASSPLKQGTYNEQFF.